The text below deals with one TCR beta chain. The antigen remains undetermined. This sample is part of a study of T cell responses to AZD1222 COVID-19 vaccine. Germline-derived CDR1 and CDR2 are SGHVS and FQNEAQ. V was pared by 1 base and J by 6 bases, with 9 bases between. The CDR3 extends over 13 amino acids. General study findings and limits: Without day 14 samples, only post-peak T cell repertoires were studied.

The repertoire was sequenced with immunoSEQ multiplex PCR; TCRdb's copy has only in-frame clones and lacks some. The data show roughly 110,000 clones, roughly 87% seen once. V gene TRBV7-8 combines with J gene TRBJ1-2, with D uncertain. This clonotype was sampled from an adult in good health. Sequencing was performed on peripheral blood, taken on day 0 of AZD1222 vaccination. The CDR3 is CASSLELGNGYTF. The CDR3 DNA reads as TGTGCCAGCAGCTTAGAATTAGGAAATGGCTACACCTTC.